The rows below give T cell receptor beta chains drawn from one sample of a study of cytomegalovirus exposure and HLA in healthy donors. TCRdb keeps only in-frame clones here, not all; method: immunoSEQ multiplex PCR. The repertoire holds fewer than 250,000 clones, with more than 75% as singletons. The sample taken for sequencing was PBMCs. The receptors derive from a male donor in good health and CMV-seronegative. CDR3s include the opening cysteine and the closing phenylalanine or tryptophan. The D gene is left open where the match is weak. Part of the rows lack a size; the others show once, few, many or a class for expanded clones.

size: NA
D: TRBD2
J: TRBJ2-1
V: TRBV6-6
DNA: TGTGCCAGCAGTTTAAACGGACTAGCGGGGGTGAATGAGCAGTTCTTC
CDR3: CASSLNGLAGVNEQFF

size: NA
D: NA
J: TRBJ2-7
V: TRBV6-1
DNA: TGTGCCAGCGGGGGGAAAAGGGATCGCTACGAGCAGTACTTC
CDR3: CASGGKRDRYEQYF

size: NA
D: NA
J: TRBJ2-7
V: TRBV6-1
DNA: TGTGCCGGGAGGCGACAGGGTAGGTCCTACGAGCAGTACTTC
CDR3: CAGRRQGRSYEQYF

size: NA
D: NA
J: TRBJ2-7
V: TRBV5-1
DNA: TGCGCCAGCAGCTTGGGAGCAAGCGAGCAGTACTTC
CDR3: CASSLGASEQYF

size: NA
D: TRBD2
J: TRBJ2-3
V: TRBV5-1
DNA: TGCGCCAGCAGCTTGGTGTGGCTAGCGGACACAGATACGCAGTATTTT
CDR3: CASSLVWLADTDTQYF

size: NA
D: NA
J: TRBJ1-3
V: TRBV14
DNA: TGTGCCAGCAGCCATCTCGGGGAGCTCTCTGGAAACACCATATATTTT
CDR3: CASSHLGELSGNTIYF

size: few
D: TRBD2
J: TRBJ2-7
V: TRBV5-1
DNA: TGCGCCAGCAGCAAAGAAGGGACTAGCGGGAGTCAGCAGTACTTC
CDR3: CASSKEGTSGSQQYF

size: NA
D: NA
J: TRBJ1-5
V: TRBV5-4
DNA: TGTGCCAGCAGCTTATATAATCAGCCCCAGCATTTT
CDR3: CASSLYNQPQHF

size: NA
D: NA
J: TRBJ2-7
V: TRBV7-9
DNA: TGTGCCAGCAGCTCAACAGTAAATTCCTACGAGCAGTACTTC
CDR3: CASSSTVNSYEQYF

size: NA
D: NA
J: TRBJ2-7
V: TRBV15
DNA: TGTGCCACCAGCAGGCGGGACGAGCGAAACTTC
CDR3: CATSRRDERNF

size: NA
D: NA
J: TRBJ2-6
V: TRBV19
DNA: TGTGCCAGTAGTATAGCCTCGACAGAGGCCAACGTCCTGACTTTC
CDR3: CASSIASTEANVLTF

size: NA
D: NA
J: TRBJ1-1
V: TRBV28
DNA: TGTGCCAGCAGCCAAGGACGGGGCACTGAAGCTTTCTTT
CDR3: CASSQGRGTEAFF

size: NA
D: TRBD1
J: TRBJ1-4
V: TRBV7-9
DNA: TGTTCCAGCAGCGCCGGTGACAGGGGGCCTGAAAAACTGTTTTTT
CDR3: CSSSAGDRGPEKLFF

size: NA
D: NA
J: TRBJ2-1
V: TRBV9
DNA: TGTGCCAGCAGCGTAGTACTAGGAGCCTACAATGAGCAGTTCTTC
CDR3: CASSVVLGAYNEQFF

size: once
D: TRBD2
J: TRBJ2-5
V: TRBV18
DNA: TGTGCCAGCTCACCAGGTAGCGGGGGGTCGGAGACCCAGTACTTC
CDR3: CASSPGSGGSETQYF

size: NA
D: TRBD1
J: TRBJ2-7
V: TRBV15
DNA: TGTGCCACCAGCAGAGTGTCAGGGGGCCGGAGGTCCTACGAGCAGTACTTC
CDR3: CATSRVSGGRRSYEQYF

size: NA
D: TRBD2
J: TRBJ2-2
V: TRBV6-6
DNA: TGTGCCAGCAGTTACGAGGGACTAGGAAAGACCGGGGAGCTGTTTTTT
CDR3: CASSYEGLGKTGELFF

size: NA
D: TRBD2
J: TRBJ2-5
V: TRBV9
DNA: TGTGCCAGCAGCTTTGGGACTAGCGGGGGGACCCAGTACTTC
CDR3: CASSFGTSGGTQYF

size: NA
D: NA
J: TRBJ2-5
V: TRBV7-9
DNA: TGTGCCAGCAGCTGGACTTCACAAGAGACCCAGTACTTC
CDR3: CASSWTSQETQYF

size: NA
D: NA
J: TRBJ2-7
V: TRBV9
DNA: TGTGCCAGCAGCGCCGGGGAGGGGGTAGAGGAGCAGTACTTC
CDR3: CASSAGEGVEEQYF

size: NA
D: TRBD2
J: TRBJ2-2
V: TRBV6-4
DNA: TGTGCCAGCAGTGACTTGTCTAGCGGGCCCGGGGAGCTGTTTTTT
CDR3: CASSDLSSGPGELFF

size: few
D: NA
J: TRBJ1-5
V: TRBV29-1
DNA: TGCAGCGTTTGGGGGGGGCAGGTGAATCAGCCCCAGCATTTT
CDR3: CSVWGGQVNQPQHF

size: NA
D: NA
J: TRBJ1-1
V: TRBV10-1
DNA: TGCGCCAGCAGTGAGTCCCCAGGGTGGGGCACTGAAGCTTTCTTT
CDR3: CASSESPGWGTEAFF

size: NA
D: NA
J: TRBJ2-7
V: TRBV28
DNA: TGTGCCAGCAGTTCCGCGGCCGGTTATGACTACGAGCAGTACTTC
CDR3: CASSSAAGYDYEQYF

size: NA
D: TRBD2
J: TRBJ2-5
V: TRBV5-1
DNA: TGCGCCAGCAGGGGAGGGGACGGCCTCCAAGAGACCCAGTACTTC
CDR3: CASRGGDGLQETQYF

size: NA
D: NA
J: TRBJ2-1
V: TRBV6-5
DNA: TGTGCCAGCAGTTCAGCAGAGGGCAATGAGCAGTTCTTC
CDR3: CASSSAEGNEQFF

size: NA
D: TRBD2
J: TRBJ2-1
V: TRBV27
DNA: TGTGCCAGCAGTATAATAGCGGGAGGGAGATACAATGAGCAGTTCTTC
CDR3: CASSIIAGGRYNEQFF

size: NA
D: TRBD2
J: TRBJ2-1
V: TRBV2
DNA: TGTGCCAGCAGTATAGGACTAGCGGTAAATGAGCAGTTCTTC
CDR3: CASSIGLAVNEQFF

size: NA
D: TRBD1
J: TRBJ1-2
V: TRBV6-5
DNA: TGTGCCAGCAGACCCACCGGGACAGGTTATGGCTACACCTTC
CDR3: CASRPTGTGYGYTF

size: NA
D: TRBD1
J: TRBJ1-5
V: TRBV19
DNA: TGTGCCAGCGGGCGGGACAGAACCCTTGGGCCCCAGCATTTT
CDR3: CASGRDRTLGPQHF

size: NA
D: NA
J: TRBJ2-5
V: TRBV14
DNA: TGTGCCAGCAGCCAACTGGGAGTACGGGAGACCCAGTACTTC
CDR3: CASSQLGVRETQYF

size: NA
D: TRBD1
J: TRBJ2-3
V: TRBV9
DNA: TGTGCCAGCAGCGATGGACAGGGCGTCCCAGATACGCAGTATTTT
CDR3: CASSDGQGVPDTQYF

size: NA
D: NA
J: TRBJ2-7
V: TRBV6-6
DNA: TGTGCCAGCAGCCCCCGCCGGGACTCGACCTCCTACGAGCAGTACTTC
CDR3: CASSPRRDSTSYEQYF

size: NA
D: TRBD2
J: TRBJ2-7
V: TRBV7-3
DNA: TGTGCCAGCAGCACCCATGGGGGGGGTACTCTCTCCTACGAGCAGTACTTC
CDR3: CASSTHGGGTLSYEQYF

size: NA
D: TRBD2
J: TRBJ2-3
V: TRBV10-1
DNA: TGCGCCAGCAGTGTCACAGGGACTAGGACAGATACGCAGTATTTT
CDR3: CASSVTGTRTDTQYF

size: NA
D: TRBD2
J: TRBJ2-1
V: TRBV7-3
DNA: TGTGCCAGCAGCTCGGGACTAGCGGGTTTCTCCTACAATGAGCAGTTCTTC
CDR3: CASSSGLAGFSYNEQFF

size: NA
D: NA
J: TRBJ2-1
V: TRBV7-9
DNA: TGTGCCAGCGCTCACGGGGACAATGAGCAGTTCTTC
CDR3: CASAHGDNEQFF

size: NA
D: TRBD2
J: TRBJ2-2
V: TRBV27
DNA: TGTGCCAGCAGTCCTGGGACTAGCGGGACCACCGGGGAGCTGTTTTTT
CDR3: CASSPGTSGTTGELFF

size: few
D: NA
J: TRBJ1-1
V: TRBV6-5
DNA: TGTGCCAGCAGTTACTCGGGGGCCACTGAAGCTTTCTTT
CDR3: CASSYSGATEAFF

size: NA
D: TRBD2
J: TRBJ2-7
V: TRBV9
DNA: TGTGCCAGCAGCCGGACGGGAGGGTACGAGCAGTACTTC
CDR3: CASSRTGGYEQYF

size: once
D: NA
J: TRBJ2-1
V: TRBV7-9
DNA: TGTTCCAGCAGCTTATCGTTCGGAGGTGAGCAGTTCTTC
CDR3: CSSSLSFGGEQFF

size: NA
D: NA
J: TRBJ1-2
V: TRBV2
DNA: TGTGCCAGCAGTGAAGACCGTAGCTATGGCTACACCTTC
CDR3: CASSEDRSYGYTF

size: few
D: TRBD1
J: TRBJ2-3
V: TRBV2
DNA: TGTGCCGTATCCAGACAGGGTTTGAAGACGCAGTATTTT
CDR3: CAVSRQGLKTQYF

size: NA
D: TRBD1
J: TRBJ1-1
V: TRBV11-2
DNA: TGTGCCAGCAGCTTAAGATTTGGGACAGGGGAAATGAACACTGAAGCTTTCTTT
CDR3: CASSLRFGTGEMNTEAFF

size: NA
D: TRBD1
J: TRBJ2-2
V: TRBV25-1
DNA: TGTGCCAGCAGTGAAGGACAGGGGGCTAACACCGGGGAGCTGTTTTTT
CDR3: CASSEGQGANTGELFF

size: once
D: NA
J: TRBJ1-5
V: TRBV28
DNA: TGTGCCAGCAGTCCCCAAGGGGCAGGGGGCAATCAGCCCCAGCATTTT
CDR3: CASSPQGAGGNQPQHF

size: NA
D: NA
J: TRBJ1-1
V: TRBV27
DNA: TGTGCCAGCAGTTATCAGTCGAACACTGAAGCTTTCTTT
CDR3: CASSYQSNTEAFF

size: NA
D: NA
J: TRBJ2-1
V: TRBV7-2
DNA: TGTGCCAGCAGGAATATCAACAAGCAGTTCTTC
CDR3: CASRNINKQFF

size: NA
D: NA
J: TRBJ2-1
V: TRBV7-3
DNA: TGTGCCAGCGGTGGGGGGATAAGCTCCTACAATGAGCAGTTCTTC
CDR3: CASGGGISSYNEQFF

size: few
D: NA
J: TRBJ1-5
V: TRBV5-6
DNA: TGTGCCAGCAGCTCTAGACGGGAGACGTGGCCCCAGCATTTT
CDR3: CASSSRRETWPQHF

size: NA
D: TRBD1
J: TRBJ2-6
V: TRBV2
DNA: TGTGCCAGCAGCCCCACAGGGGTCCTAAGCTCTGGGGCCAACGTCCTGACTTTC
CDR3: CASSPTGVLSSGANVLTF

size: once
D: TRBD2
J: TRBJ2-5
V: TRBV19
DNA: TGTGCCAGTAGTAGGACTAGCGGGTATCAAGAGACCCAGTACTTC
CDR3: CASSRTSGYQETQYF

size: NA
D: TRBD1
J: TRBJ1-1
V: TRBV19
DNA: TGTGCCAGTAGGGACAGGGTAAACACTGAAGCTTTCTTT
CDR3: CASRDRVNTEAFF

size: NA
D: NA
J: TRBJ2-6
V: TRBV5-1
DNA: TGCGCCAGCAGCTTGGGACGGGGCTCTGGGGCCAACGTCCTGACTTTC
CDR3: CASSLGRGSGANVLTF

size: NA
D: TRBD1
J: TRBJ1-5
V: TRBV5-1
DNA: TGCGCCAGCAGCTTGGAGGGACAGAACCATCAGCCCCAGCATTTT
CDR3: CASSLEGQNHQPQHF

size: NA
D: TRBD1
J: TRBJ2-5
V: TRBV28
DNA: TGTGCCAGCAGTTTATCCGGGACAGGGAGGACCCAGTACTTC
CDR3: CASSLSGTGRTQYF

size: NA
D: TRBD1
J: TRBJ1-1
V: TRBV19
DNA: TGTGCCACCGCAATGACAGGGGGGAACACTGAAGCTTTCTTT
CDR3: CATAMTGGNTEAFF